One sample yielded the 26 T cell receptor beta chains listed below, sequenced in a study of cytomegalovirus exposure and HLA in healthy donors. The PCR was carried out with 60 Vbeta primers and 13 Jbeta primers. Repertoires were generated with immunoSEQ multiplex PCR, while TCRdb's copy carries only in-frame clones and drops some. Altogether some 150,000 clones are present, 65% to 85% being singletons, with the ten largest covering about 6.4%. The sequenced material came from PBMCs. These receptors all stem from a man younger than 45 in good health and CMV-seronegative.

The V gene is TRBV30, the J gene TRBJ2-3; 7 bases fit TRBD1. CDR3 size: 11 residues. The junction had 6 bases not matched to a gene; V was cut back by 8 bases and J by 7 bases. Germline V gene lookup returns CDR1 GTSNPN and CDR2 SVGIG (reference sequence). Here the CDR3 reads CAGAGGYTQYF. DNA of the CDR3: TGTGCCGGCGCAGGGGGTTATACGCAGTATTTT.

V usage is TRBV6-1 and J usage is TRBJ1-2; 7 bases line up with TRBD1. In germline, CDR1 is MNHNS, CDR2 SASEGT. J was trimmed by 4 bases and V by 7 bases; bases with no gene match: 9. CDR3 length: 14 amino acids. CDR3 sequence reads: CASKAGQDAYGYTF. Here the CDR3 DNA reads TGTGCCAGCAAAGCCGGACAGGATGCCTATGGCTACACCTTC.

The rearrangement links TRBV19 to TRBJ2-3; the match to TRBD2 covers 9 bases. J was trimmed by 2 bases and V by 3 bases; bases with no gene match: 6. The V gene's germline CDR1 is LNHDA and CDR2 SQIVND (reference sequence). This CDR3 comprises 16 residues. The CDR3: CASSIRGRAITDTQYF. CDR3 sequence (DNA): TGTGCCAGTAGTATCCGCGGGAGGGCCATCACAGATACGCAGTATTTT.

This clone was observed a single time. V usage is TRBV6-4 and J usage is TRBJ2-3, with a possible D match to TRBD1 (5 bases). This CDR3 contains 15 residues. The germline V and J ends were trimmed by 2 bases and 3 bases, with 12 bases remaining between them. CDR1 is MRHNA and CDR2 is SNTAGT in the germline V gene. The CDR3 loop is CASSDADSSTDTQYF. Here the CDR3 DNA reads TGTGCCAGCAGTGACGCCGACAGTTCAACAGATACGCAGTATTTT.

Comment on this clone: Germline is not matched at one junction end, which may reflect a read error. This chain links TRBV30 with TRBJ2-4; D gene uncertain. The CDR3 runs to 16 residues. The germline V gene encodes CDR1 GTSNPN and CDR2 SVGIG (reference sequence). For the CDR3, the DNA is TGTGCCTGGAGTGCTCCCATAATTTCCGCCAAAAACAGTCAGTACTTC. Translation: CAWSAPIISAKNSQYF.

The chain combines TRBV6-6 with TRBJ2-2, with D tentatively TRBD1 (7 bases). The CDR3 sequence is 16 residues long. V lost 7 bases, J lost 6 bases, and 21 bases lay in between. CDR1 and CDR2 (germline): MNHNY, SVGAGI (reference sequence). CDR3 DNA sequence: TGTGCCAGCACCCGCCAGTCAGGGGGGCAGTCCGGGGAGCTGTTTTTT. It specifies CASTRQSGGQSGELFF.

This clone was observed once. Here the CDR3 DNA reads TGTGCCAGCGTAAAGCGGGAGGGCACCTACAATGAGCAGTTCTTC. Amino acids: CASVKREGTYNEQFF. The rearrangement joins TRBV27 to TRBJ2-1; TRBD2 agrees at 10 bases. V lost 8 bases to trimming and J lost 2 bases; unmatched junction nucleotides: 6. Germline-derived CDR1 and CDR2 are MNHEY and SMNVEV (reference sequence). The CDR3 has 15 residues.

The V call is TRBV7-9, the J call TRBJ2-1, with a weak D call TRBD2 (6 bases). The CDR3 spans 13 residues. V lost 2 bases and J 6 bases, leaving 8 bases between the germline ends. Germline CDR1 and CDR2: SEHNR and FQNEAQ (reference sequence). The CDR3 loop is CASSLQGGNEQFF. The CDR3 bases are TGTGCCAGCAGCTTACAGGGAGGCAATGAGCAGTTCTTC.

The rearrangement uses TRBV7-9 and TRBJ2-1, with D maybe TRBD1 (5 bases). Trimming stripped 8 bases from V and 1 base from J, with 12 bases between. There are 14 residues in the CDR3. Looked up from germline, CDR1 is SEHNR and CDR2 is FQNEAQ (reference sequence). The CDR3 protein is CASVRAGSYNEQFF. The CDR3, as DNA: TGTGCCAGCGTCAGGGCTGGGTCCTACAATGAGCAGTTCTTC. Based on the CDR3 plus reference TRBV7-9 and TRBJ2-1, the full variable domain is DTGVSQNPRHKITKRGQNVTFRCDPISEHNRLYWYRQTLGQGPEFLTYFQNEAQLEKSRLLSDRFSAERPKGSFSTLEIQRTEQGDSAMYLCASVRAGSYNEQFFGPGTRLTVL.

This clone was observed many times. This chain uses TRBV2 with TRBJ1-5; 11 bases are a match to TRBD1. The J segment lost 2 bases and the V segment lost 6 bases, leaving 6 bases of the junction unmatched. CDR3 length: 16 residues. In germline, CDR1 is SNHLY, CDR2 FYNNEI. The CDR3 region is CASRNPGQGGNQPQHF. As DNA, the CDR3 is TGTGCCAGCAGGAACCCGGGACAGGGGGGCAATCAGCCCCAGCATTTT.

The genes are TRBV5-4 and TRBJ2-5; D may be TRBD1 (6 bases). V lost 0 bases and J lost 5, with 17 bases in between. Germline CDR1 reads SGHNT; CDR2 reads YYREEE (reference sequence). The CDR3 loop spans 16 amino acids. This chain's CDR3 is CASSLDGQSLLETQYF. The CDR3 region has the DNA TGTGCCAGCAGCTTGGATGGACAGAGTCTTTTGGAGACCCAGTACTTC.

The chain recombines TRBV29-1 with TRBJ1-2; TRBD1 is a possible D gene (5 bases). Germline lookup yields CDR1 SQVTM and CDR2 ANQGSEA. This CDR3 is built from 13 residues. Trimming stripped 0 bases from V and 11 bases from J, with 16 bases between. The CDR3 reads CSVEDRGVQGYTF. The CDR3 DNA follows: TGCAGCGTTGAAGATCGGGGGGTTCAGGGTTACACCTTC.

The chain is built from TRBV30 and TRBJ2-3; 11 nucleotides line up with TRBD2. V gave up 0 bases and J gave up 13 bases; unmatched junction bases: 6. The CDR3 has 13 amino acids. Germline-derived CDR1 and CDR2 are GTSNPN and SVGIG (reference sequence). Here the CDR3 DNA reads TGTGCCTGGAGTGTCCCTAGCGGGGGGTGGGAGTATTTT. This codes for CAWSVPSGGWEYF.

Only one count was recorded for this clone. The genes are TRBV18 and TRBJ2-5, with no clear D. V was trimmed by 3 bases and J by 3 bases, leaving 8 bases between them. In germline, CDR1 is KGHSH, CDR2 LQKENI. This CDR3 has 13 residues. The CDR3, as DNA: TGTGCCAGCTCACCGGGCAGAAAAGAGACCCAGTACTTC. Translation gives CASSPGRKETQYF.

This clone was seen only a few times. The V gene is TRBV2, the J gene TRBJ1-5, with D perhaps TRBD1 (5 bases). Germline V CDR1 and CDR2: SNHLY, FYNNEI. The CDR3 consists of 15 residues. Trimming left V 2 bases short and J 6 bases short, with 14 bases between. In DNA form, the CDR3 reads TGTGCCAGCAGTGAACAGGGAGGACCATTTCAGCCCCAGCATTTT. Amino acids: CASSEQGGPFQPQHF.

This chain links TRBV6-5 with TRBJ1-2; D remains ambiguous. Germline lookup yields CDR1 MNHEY and CDR2 SVGAGI. This CDR3 comprises 15 residues. Trimming removed 6 bases from V and 2 bases from J, with 16 bases in between. The DNA for the CDR3 is TGTGCCAGCAGCTACCCCCTATCTAAGAACTATGGCTACACCTTC. Protein product: CASSYPLSKNYGYTF.

This clone was observed a single time. The CDR3 loop reads CASSMVPGGPEAFF. CDR3 coding DNA: TGTGCCAGTAGTATGGTCCCAGGGGGGCCTGAAGCTTTCTTT. The rearrangement uses TRBV19 and TRBJ1-1; 7 bases fit TRBD1. Germline V gene data show CDR1 as LNHDA and CDR2 as SQIVND (reference sequence). J gave up 6 bases and V 3 bases, and 7 bases lay outside the gene matches. The CDR3 runs 14 residues.

J is TRBJ2-3 and V is TRBV18; tentative D call: TRBD2 (5 bases). This CDR3 contains 14 residues. Germline lookup yields CDR1 KGHSH and CDR2 LQKENI. V lost 3 bases, J lost 5 bases, and 12 bases lay in between. This chain's CDR3 is CASSPTGSQDTQYF. The CDR3 DNA follows: TGTGCCAGCTCACCTACGGGGTCGCAAGATACGCAGTATTTT. The whole variable domain, filled in from reference TRBV18 and TRBJ2-3, reads NAGVMQNPRHLVRRRGQEARLRCSPMKGHSHVYWYRQLPEEGLKFMVYLQKENIIDESGMPKERFSAEFPKEGPSILRIQQVVRGDSAAYFCASSPTGSQDTQYFGPGTRLTVL.

This clone was observed a handful of times. The rearrangement links TRBV28 to TRBJ2-5, with a weak D call TRBD2 (6 bases). This CDR3 contains 14 residues. Per the germline V gene, CDR1 is MDHEN and CDR2 is SYDVKM. V was shortened by 7 bases and J by 1 base, with 13 bases between the two germline ends. The chain's CDR3 is CASTLAGPQETQYF. The DNA of the CDR3 is TGTGCCAGCACCTTGGCGGGGCCCCAAGAGACCCAGTACTTC.

The chain joins TRBV7-6 to TRBJ1-1; 7 bases are shared with TRBD1. This CDR3 spans 12 amino acids. V gave up 4 bases and J gave up 6 bases; unmatched junction bases: 2. Germline values: CDR1 SGHVS, CDR2 FNYEAQ. CDR3 DNA sequence: TGTGCCAGCAGCTACGGGACAGCTGAAGCTTTCTTT. It encodes CASSYGTAEAFF.

The chain combines TRBV11-3 with TRBJ1-1; no definite D call. The germline gives CDR1 SGHNT, CDR2 YENEEA. The CDR3 length is 13 residues. Trimming pared 1 base from V and 7 bases from J, leaving 10 bases between. The CDR3 bases are TGTGCCAGCAGCTTAGGGGCCTTTAGTGAAGCTTTCTTT. It codes for CASSLGAFSEAFF.

The J gene is TRBJ1-2, the V gene TRBV10-2; TRBD1 aligns across 8 bases. From germline, CDR1 is WSHSY and CDR2 SAAADI. Trimming at V came to 8 bases and at J to 5 bases, leaving 4 bases not matched to a gene. The CDR3 has 12 amino acids. In nucleotides, the CDR3 is TGCGCCAGCTCAGGACAGGGTTATGGCTACACCTTC. Residues: CASSGQGYGYTF.

This clone was detected only a few times. The chain uses TRBV7-9 and TRBJ2-4; 10 nucleotides line up with TRBD1. From germline, CDR1 is SEHNR and CDR2 FQNEAQ (reference sequence). The CDR3 has 14 amino acids. V was clipped by 4 bases and J by 7 bases; unmatched bases: 4. The CDR3 reads CASSSRDRGNIQYF. CDR3 sequence (DNA): TGTGCCAGCAGCTCTCGGGACAGGGGTAACATTCAGTACTTC.

V and J are TRBV28 and TRBJ2-1; the match to TRBD1 covers 8 bases. Germline CDR1 reads MDHEN; CDR2 reads SYDVKM. This CDR3 contains 12 residues. Trimming at V came to 6 bases and at J to 8 bases, leaving 3 bases not matched to a gene. The CDR3 loop reads CASRPDRDEQFF. Here the CDR3 DNA reads TGTGCCAGCAGGCCGGACAGGGATGAGCAGTTCTTC.

The gene calls are TRBV6-6 and TRBJ2-5, with TRBD2 matching 12 bases. The germline gives CDR1 MNHNY, CDR2 SVGAGI (reference sequence). V trimming: 7 bases; J trimming: 4 bases; junction bases outside the gene matches: 10. This CDR3 has 16 amino acids. The DNA of the CDR3 is TGTGCCAGCAATAGACCGACTAGCGGGAGACCAGAGACCCAGTACTTC. This sequence encodes CASNRPTSGRPETQYF.

The CDR3 protein is CASSSRRSPTEAFF. In DNA form, the CDR3 reads TGTGCCAGCAGTTCGCGAAGATCTCCCACTGAAGCTTTCTTT. V is TRBV6-6 and J is TRBJ1-1; no clear D gene. The CDR3 has 14 residues. CDR1 is MNHNY, CDR2 SVGAGI, per germline (reference sequence). Trimming left V 4 bases short and J 4 bases short, with 13 bases between.